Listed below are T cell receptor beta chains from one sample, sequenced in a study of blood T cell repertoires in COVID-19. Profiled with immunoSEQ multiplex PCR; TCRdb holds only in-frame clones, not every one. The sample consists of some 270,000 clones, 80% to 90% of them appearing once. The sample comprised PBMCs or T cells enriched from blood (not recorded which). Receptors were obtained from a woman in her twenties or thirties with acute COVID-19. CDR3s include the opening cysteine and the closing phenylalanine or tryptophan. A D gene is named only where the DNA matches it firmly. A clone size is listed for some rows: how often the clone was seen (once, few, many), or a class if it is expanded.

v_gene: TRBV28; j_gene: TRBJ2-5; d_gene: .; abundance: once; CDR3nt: TGTGCCAGCAGTCAGTGGGAGACCCAGTACTTC; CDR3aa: CASSQWETQYF
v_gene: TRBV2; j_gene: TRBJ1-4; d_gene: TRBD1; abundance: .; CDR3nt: TGTGCCATTTCCCCGGGACAGGGATTTACAACTAATGAAAAACTGTTTTTT; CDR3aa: CAISPGQGFTTNEKLFF
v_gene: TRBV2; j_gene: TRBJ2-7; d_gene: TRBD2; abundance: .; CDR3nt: TGTGCCAGCAGTAGGCGGGAGCTGAATGAGCAGTACTTC; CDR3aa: CASSRRELNEQYF
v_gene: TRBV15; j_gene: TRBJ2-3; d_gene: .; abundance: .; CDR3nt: TGTGCCACCAGCAGAGATTTAGGGGAGGTCGTCGCAGATACGCAGTATTTT; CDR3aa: CATSRDLGEVVADTQYF
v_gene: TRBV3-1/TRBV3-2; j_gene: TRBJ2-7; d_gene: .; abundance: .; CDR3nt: TGTGCCAGCAGCCACACAGGGCCCCTCGACGAGCAGTACTTC; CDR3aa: CASSHTGPLDEQYF
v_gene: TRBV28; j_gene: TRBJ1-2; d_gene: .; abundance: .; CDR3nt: TGTGCCAGCAGTAACGTGGACAGTCTGACTAACTATGGCTACACCTTC; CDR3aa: CASSNVDSLTNYGYTF
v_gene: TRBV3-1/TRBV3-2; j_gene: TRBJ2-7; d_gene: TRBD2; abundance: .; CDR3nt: TGTGCCAGCAGCCAAGCTATAACCGCTTCGACTAGCGGGACCTACGAGCAGTACTTC; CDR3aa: CASSQAITASTSGTYEQYF
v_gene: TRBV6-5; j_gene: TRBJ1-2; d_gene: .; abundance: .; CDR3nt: TGTGCCAGAACGGGGGGGACTAACTATGGCTACACCTTC; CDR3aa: CARTGGTNYGYTF
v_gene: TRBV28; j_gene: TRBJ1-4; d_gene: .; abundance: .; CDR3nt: TGTGCCAGCAAATGGGAGGAAAAACTGTTTTTT; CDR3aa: CASKWEEKLFF
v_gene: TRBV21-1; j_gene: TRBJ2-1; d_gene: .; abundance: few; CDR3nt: TGTGCCAGCAGCAGACCCATGGGACAGCTAGCGGGAGTTGAGTACAATGAGCAGTTCTTC; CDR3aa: CASSRPMGQLAGVEYNEQFF
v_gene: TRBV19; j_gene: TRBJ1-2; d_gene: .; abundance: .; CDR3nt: TGTGCCAGTAGTACCTCCAAGTTAGCTAACTATGGCTACACCTTC; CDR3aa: CASSTSKLANYGYTF
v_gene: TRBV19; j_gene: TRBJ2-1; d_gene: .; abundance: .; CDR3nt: TGTGCCACCAACCCCCCGGGAGAGGGGTACAATGAGCAGTTCTTC; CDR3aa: CATNPPGEGYNEQFF
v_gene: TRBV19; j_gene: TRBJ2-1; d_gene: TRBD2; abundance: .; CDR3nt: TGTGCCAGTAGTCCCACTAGCGGGACAACCCACAATGAGCAGTTCTTC; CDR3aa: CASSPTSGTTHNEQFF
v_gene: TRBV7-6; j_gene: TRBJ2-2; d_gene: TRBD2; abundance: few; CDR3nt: TGTGCCAGCAGCTACTCTAGCGGCAGCACCGGGGAGCTGTTTTTT; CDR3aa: CASSYSSGSTGELFF
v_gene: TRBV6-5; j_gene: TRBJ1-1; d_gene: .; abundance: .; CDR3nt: TGTGCCAGCAGTTACTCGGCGGGCGAGAACACTGAAGCTTTCTTT; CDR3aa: CASSYSAGENTEAFF
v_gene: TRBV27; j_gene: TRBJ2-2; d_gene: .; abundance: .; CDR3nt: TGTGCCAGCAGTTTCGACATCCCGAACACCGGGGAGCTGTTTTTT; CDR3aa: CASSFDIPNTGELFF
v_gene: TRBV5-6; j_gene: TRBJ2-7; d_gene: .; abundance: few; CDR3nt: TGTGCCAGCAGCGCAGGGCACGAGCAGTACTTC; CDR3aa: CASSAGHEQYF
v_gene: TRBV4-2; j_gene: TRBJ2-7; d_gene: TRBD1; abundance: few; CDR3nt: TGTGCCAGCAGCCTACGGACAGGTAGCTCCTACGAGCAGTACTTC; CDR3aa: CASSLRTGSSYEQYF
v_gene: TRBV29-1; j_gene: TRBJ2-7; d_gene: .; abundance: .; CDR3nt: TGCAGCGTTGAACTAGTAGGCTACGAGCAGTACTTC; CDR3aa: CSVELVGYEQYF
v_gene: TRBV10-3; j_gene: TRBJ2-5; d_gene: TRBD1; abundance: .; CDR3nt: TGTGCCATCGGATCCGGGACAGGGGCCCGGGAGACCCAGTACTTC; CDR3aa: CAIGSGTGARETQYF
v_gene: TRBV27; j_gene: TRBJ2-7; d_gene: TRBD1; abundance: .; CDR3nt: TGTGCCAGCAGCTTGGCGACAGGGACCGTCTACGAGCAGTACTTC; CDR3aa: CASSLATGTVYEQYF
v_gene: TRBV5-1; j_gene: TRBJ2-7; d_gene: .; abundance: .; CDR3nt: TGCGCCAGCAGCTTGGGTGGACAACAAGTCTACGAGCAGTACTTC; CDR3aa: CASSLGGQQVYEQYF
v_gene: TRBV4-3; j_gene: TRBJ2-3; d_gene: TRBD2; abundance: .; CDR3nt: TGCGCCAGCAGCCTGACTAGCCTCAACACAGATACGCAGTATTTT; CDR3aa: CASSLTSLNTDTQYF
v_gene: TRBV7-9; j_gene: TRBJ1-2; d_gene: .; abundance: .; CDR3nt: TGTGCCAGCAGCTTAGGGGCGGGAGCTAACTATGGCTACACCTTC; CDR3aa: CASSLGAGANYGYTF
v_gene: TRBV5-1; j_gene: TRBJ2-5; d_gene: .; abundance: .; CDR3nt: TGCGCCAGCAGCTTTACCTCCCTGGTCAGCCAAGAGACCCAGTACTTC; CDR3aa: CASSFTSLVSQETQYF
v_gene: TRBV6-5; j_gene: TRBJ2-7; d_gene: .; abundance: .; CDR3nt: TGTGCCAGCGTGGGACTTGCCCCCACCTACGAGCAGTACTTC; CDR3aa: CASVGLAPTYEQYF
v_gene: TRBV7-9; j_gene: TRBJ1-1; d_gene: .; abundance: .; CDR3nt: TGTGCCAGCAGTATACAGCTTAGTGGGACTGAAGCTTTCTTT; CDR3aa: CASSIQLSGTEAFF
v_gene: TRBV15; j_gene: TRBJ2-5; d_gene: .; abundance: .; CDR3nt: TGTGCCACCAGGGTCAGGGGGGAAGAGACCCAGTACTTC; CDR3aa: CATRVRGEETQYF
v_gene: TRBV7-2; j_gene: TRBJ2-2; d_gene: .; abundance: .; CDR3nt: TGTGCCAGCAGCTTAGGACTAAACACCGGGGAGCTGTTTTTT; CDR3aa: CASSLGLNTGELFF
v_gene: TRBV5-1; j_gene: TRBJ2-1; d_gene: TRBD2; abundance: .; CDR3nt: TGCGCCAGCCAGGGAGGGACCTACAATGAGCAGTTCTTC; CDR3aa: CASQGGTYNEQFF
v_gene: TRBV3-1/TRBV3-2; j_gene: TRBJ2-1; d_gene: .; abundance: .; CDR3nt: TGTGCCAGCAGCCAAGATTTGGGCATAAACAATGAGCAGTTCTTC; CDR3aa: CASSQDLGINNEQFF
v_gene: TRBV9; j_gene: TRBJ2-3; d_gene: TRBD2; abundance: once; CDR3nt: TGTGCCAGCAGCGTAACTAGCGGGAGTTCGGGAGATACGCAGTATTTT; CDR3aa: CASSVTSGSSGDTQYF